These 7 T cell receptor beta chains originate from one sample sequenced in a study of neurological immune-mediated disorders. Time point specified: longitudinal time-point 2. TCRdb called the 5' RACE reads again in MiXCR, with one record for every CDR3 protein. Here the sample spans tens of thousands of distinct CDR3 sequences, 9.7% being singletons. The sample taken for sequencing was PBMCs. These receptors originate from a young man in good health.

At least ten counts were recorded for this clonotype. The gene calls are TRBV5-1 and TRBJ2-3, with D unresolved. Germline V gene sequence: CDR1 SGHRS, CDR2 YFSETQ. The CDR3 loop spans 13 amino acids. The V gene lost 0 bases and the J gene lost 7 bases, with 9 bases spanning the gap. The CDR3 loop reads CASSLAPRNTQYF. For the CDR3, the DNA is TGCGCCAGCAGCTTGGCCCCCCGGAATACGCAGTATTTT.

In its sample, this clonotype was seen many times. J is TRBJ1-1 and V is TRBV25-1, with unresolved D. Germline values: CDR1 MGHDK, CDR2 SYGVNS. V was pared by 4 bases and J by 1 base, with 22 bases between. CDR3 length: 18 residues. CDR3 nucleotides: TGTGCCAGCAGTGGATCCTACCTTGACCTTAAGCAGAACACTGAAGCTTTCTTT. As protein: CASSGSYLDLKQNTEAFF.

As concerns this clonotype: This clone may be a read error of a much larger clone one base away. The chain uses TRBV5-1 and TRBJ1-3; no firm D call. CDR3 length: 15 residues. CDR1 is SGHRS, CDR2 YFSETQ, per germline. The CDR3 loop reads CASSLGTNSGNSIYF. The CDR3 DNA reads TGCGCCAGCAGCTTGGGAACGAACTCTGGAAACTCCATATATTTT. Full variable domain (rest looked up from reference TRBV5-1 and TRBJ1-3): KAGVTQTPRYLIKTRGQQVTLSCSPISGHRSVSWYQQTPGQGLQFLFEYFSETQRNKGNFPGRFSGRQFSNSRSEMNVSTLELGDSALYLCASSLGTNSGNSIYFGEGSWLTVV.

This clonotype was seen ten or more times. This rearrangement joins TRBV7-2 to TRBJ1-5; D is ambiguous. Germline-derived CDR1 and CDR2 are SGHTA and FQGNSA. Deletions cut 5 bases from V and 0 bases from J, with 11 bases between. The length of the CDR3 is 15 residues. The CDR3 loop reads CASSLNKNSNQPQHF. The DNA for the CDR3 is TGTGCCAGCAGCCTGAACAAGAATAGCAATCAGCCCCAGCATTTT.

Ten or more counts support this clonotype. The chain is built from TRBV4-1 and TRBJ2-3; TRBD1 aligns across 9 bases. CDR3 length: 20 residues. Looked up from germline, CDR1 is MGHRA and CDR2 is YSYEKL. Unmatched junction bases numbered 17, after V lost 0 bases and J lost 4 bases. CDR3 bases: TGCGCCAGCAGCCAAGATCCACAGGGGGCCGGCGGGCCGGGTGCAGATACGCAGTATTTT. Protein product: CASSQDPQGAGGPGADTQYF.

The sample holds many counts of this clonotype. The CDR3 DNA sequence: TGTGCCAGCAGTGACGGGAGCACAGATACGCAGTATTTT. Protein: CASSDGSTDTQYF. The chain joins TRBV6-4 to TRBJ2-3; D remains unclear. This CDR3 is 13 amino acids long. The germline CDR1 and CDR2 sequences are MRHNA and SNTAGT. With 2 bases removed from V and 0 bases from J, the gap between germline ends came to 3 bases.

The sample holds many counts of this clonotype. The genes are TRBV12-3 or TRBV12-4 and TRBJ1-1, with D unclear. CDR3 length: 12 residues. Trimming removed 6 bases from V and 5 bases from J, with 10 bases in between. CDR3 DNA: TGTGCCAGCAGCCTCTGGGATACTGAAGCTTTCTTT. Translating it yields CASSLWDTEAFF.